These T cell receptor beta chains were read from a single sample in a study of blood T cell repertoires in COVID-19. Clones were sequenced by immunoSEQ multiplex PCR, and TCRdb holds only the in-frame ones, with some missing. The sample lists some 180,000 clones, 85% occurring once. Sequencing used peripheral blood. These receptors were taken from a woman aged 60 to 75 with acute or convalescent COVID-19. Each CDR3 is given with its conserved first and last residue. A D gene is named only where the DNA matches it firmly. Some rows mark clone size as missing; the rest say once, few, many or name a class of expanded clone.

>NA|TRBV19|NA|TRBJ2-1
CASSINIMAYNEQFF
TGTGCCAGTAGTATTAATATTATGGCTTACAATGAGCAGTTCTTC
>NA|TRBV3-1/TRBV3-2|NA|TRBJ2-1
CASLGGPGAYNEQFF
TGTGCCAGCCTCGGAGGGCCCGGCGCATACAATGAGCAGTTCTTC
>NA|TRBV29-1|NA|TRBJ2-3
CSVEERASTDTQYF
TGCAGCGTTGAAGAACGAGCCAGCACAGATACGCAGTATTTT
>NA|TRBV28|NA|TRBJ2-5
CASTNRVRETQYF
TGTGCCAGCACCAACCGGGTCCGAGAGACCCAGTACTTC
>NA|TRBV6-5|NA|TRBJ1-1
CASSYDSLNTEAFF
TGTGCCAGCAGTTACGACAGTCTGAACACTGAAGCTTTCTTT
>NA|TRBV12-5|NA|TRBJ2-5
CASGLAGAETQYF
TGTGCTAGTGGTTTGGCGGGAGCAGAGACCCAGTACTTC
>NA|TRBV5-4|TRBD1|TRBJ2-1
CASSPILPGTDNEQFF
TGTGCCAGCAGCCCTATTTTACCCGGGACAGACAATGAGCAGTTCTTC
>NA|TRBV28|TRBD1|TRBJ1-2
CASSATGTVNYGYTF
TGTGCCAGCAGTGCAACGGGGACAGTTAACTATGGCTACACCTTC
>once|TRBV25-1|NA|TRBJ1-2
CASSEMLRTSPNGYTF
TGTGCCAGCAGTGAAATGCTTCGGACAAGCCCCAATGGCTACACCTTC
>NA|TRBV28|NA|TRBJ1-2
CASSFGAGVTANYGYTF
TGTGCCAGCAGTTTCGGAGCAGGGGTAACAGCTAACTATGGCTACACCTTC
>few|TRBV5-1|TRBD1|TRBJ1-6
CASSLEVGGGSPLHF
TGCGCCAGCAGCTTGGAGGTAGGGGGCGGTTCACCCCTCCACTTT
>NA|TRBV27|TRBD1|TRBJ2-5
CASRSGGQETQYF
TGTGCCAGCAGATCAGGGGGCCAAGAGACCCAGTACTTC
>NA|TRBV7-8|NA|TRBJ2-1
CASSFLEPYNEQFF
TGTGCCAGCAGCTTTTTAGAACCCTACAATGAGCAGTTCTTC
>NA|TRBV25-1|NA|TRBJ2-1
CASKGPGSSYNEQFF
TGTGCCAGCAAGGGGCCCGGGAGCTCCTACAATGAGCAGTTCTTC
>NA|TRBV5-1|NA|TRBJ1-2
CASSRAGAEDGYTF
TGCGCCAGCAGCAGGGCAGGGGCTGAGGATGGCTACACCTTC
>NA|TRBV3-1/TRBV3-2|TRBD1|TRBJ1-2
CASSQDMGGTGRGYTF
TGTGCCAGCAGCCAAGATATGGGTGGGACAGGGCGCGGCTACACCTTC
>few|TRBV19|TRBD1|TRBJ2-7
CASSLGTGFYEQYF
TGTGCCAGTAGTCTCGGGACAGGGTTTTACGAGCAGTACTTC
>few|TRBV15|TRBD1|TRBJ2-3
CATSTGQGPPDTQYF
TGTGCCACCAGCACGGGACAGGGGCCGCCAGATACGCAGTATTTT
>NA|TRBV15|NA|TRBJ2-3
CATSSPRGSLTDTQYF
TGTGCCACCAGCAGTCCCAGGGGCAGCCTCACAGATACGCAGTATTTT
>NA|TRBV6-2/TRBV6-3|NA|TRBJ1-5
CASSSLGGRNQPQHF
TGTGCCAGCAGTTCCCTGGGGGGTAGGAATCAGCCCCAGCATTTT
>few|TRBV4-1|NA|TRBJ1-2
CASSQVEGGLGGGYTF
TGCGCCAGCAGCCAAGTAGAAGGAGGGTTAGGTGGTGGCTACACCTTC
>NA|TRBV5-1|TRBD2|TRBJ2-5
CASSTEGWAGAETQYF
TGCGCCAGCAGCACTGAGGGGTGGGCGGGAGCAGAGACCCAGTACTTC
>NA|TRBV6-2/TRBV6-3|NA|TRBJ1-5
CASSYPRYQPQHF
TGTGCCAGCAGTTACCCCCGTTATCAGCCCCAGCATTTT
>once|TRBV5-4|NA|TRBJ2-2
CAGEQKTDVTGELFF
TGTGCCGGCGAACAGAAGACAGATGTTACCGGGGAGCTGTTTTTT
>NA|TRBV18|NA|TRBJ1-1
CASSPPYMGMAFF
TGTGCCAGCTCACCCCCTTATATGGGCATGGCTTTCTTT
>NA|TRBV6-5|TRBD1|TRBJ1-1
CASRVPGQGAEAFF
TGTGCCAGCAGGGTCCCGGGACAGGGGGCTGAAGCTTTCTTT
>once|TRBV28|TRBD1|TRBJ1-5
CASSLPDRGLYNQPQHF
TGTGCCAGCAGTTTACCGGACAGGGGGCTGTACAATCAGCCCCAGCATTTT
>NA|TRBV27|NA|TRBJ2-7
CASSASRGDWSYEQYF
TGTGCCAGCAGCGCGTCCCGGGGAGACTGGTCCTACGAGCAGTACTTC
>NA|TRBV3-1/TRBV3-2|NA|TRBJ2-2
CASSRANTGELFF
TGTGCCAGCAGCCGCGCGAACACCGGGGAGCTGTTTTTT
>NA|TRBV6-5|NA|TRBJ2-1
CASTQSGGAYNEQFF
TGTGCCAGCACTCAGAGCGGAGGAGCCTACAATGAGCAGTTCTTC
>NA|TRBV5-4|TRBD1|TRBJ2-3
CASNSGGGGQGSDTQYF
TGTGCCAGCAACTCCGGTGGGGGGGGACAGGGCTCAGATACGCAGTATTTT
>NA|TRBV5-4|TRBD2|TRBJ2-2
CASSLAGGPSGELFF
TGTGCCAGCAGTTTAGCGGGAGGGCCTAGCGGGGAGCTGTTTTTT
>once|TRBV15|TRBD1|TRBJ1-5
CATSRPTGQAQNQPQHF
TGTGCCACCAGCAGACCCACTGGACAGGCACAAAATCAGCCCCAGCATTTT
>NA|TRBV9|TRBD2|TRBJ2-7
CASSALAGARRDEQYF
TGTGCCAGCAGCGCTTTAGCGGGAGCCAGGAGGGACGAGCAGTACTTC
>NA|TRBV7-8|TRBD2|TRBJ2-1
CASRPISGRNEQFF
TGTGCCAGCCGCCCCATTAGCGGGCGGAATGAGCAGTTCTTC
>NA|TRBV5-4|NA|TRBJ2-1
CASSPRRETAEQFF
TGTGCCAGCAGCCCCAGAAGGGAGACGGCTGAGCAGTTCTTC
>NA|TRBV18|TRBD2|TRBJ2-7
CASSQLAESGEQYF
TGTGCCAGCTCACAGCTAGCGGAGTCCGGGGAGCAGTACTTC
>NA|TRBV7-9|NA|TRBJ1-2
CASSPRGGVGDYGYTF
TGTGCCAGCAGCCCACGAGGGGGGGTGGGGGACTATGGCTACACCTTC
>NA|TRBV7-9|TRBD2|TRBJ2-1
CASSRTPSGSSSYNEQFF
TGTGCCAGCAGCCGTACCCCTAGCGGGTCTAGCTCCTACAATGAGCAGTTCTTC
>few|TRBV19|NA|TRBJ1-1
CASSTGSGRNTEAFF
TGTGCCAGTTCCACAGGCTCCGGACGGAACACTGAAGCTTTCTTT
>NA|TRBV18|TRBD1|TRBJ2-6
CASSLGQGSSGANVLTF
TGTGCCAGCTCACTGGGACAGGGGAGCTCTGGGGCCAACGTCCTGACTTTC
>NA|TRBV7-7|TRBD2|TRBJ2-5
CASSFGTNQETQYF
TGTGCTAGCAGCTTCGGGACTAACCAAGAGACCCAGTACTTC
>NA|TRBV29-1|NA|TRBJ2-1
CSVATGGRRGLSYNEQFF
TGCAGCGTGGCGACAGGAGGTCGGCGGGGGCTCTCCTACAATGAGCAGTTCTTC
>NA|TRBV5-1|TRBD1|TRBJ1-1
CASSLTPDRGHMNTEAFF
TGCGCCAGCAGCTTGACACCGGACAGGGGGCACATGAACACTGAAGCTTTCTTT
>NA|TRBV27|NA|TRBJ1-1
CASSSGNTEAFF
TGTGCCAGCAGTTCCGGGAACACTGAAGCTTTCTTT
>NA|TRBV10-1|NA|TRBJ2-3
CASSEGGTDTQYF
TGCGCCAGCAGTGAAGGAGGCACAGATACGCAGTATTTT
>NA|TRBV11-1|TRBD2|TRBJ2-1
CASSLWGTSGSGEQFF
TGTGCCAGCAGCTTATGGGGGACTAGCGGGAGTGGTGAGCAGTTCTTC
>NA|TRBV19|NA|TRBJ1-6
CASGTGLGNSPLHF
TGTGCCAGTGGCACGGGACTAGGTAATTCACCCCTCCACTTT
>NA|TRBV19|NA|TRBJ2-5
CASSVQGRSEETQYF
TGTGCCAGTAGTGTACAGGGCCGCAGCGAAGAGACCCAGTACTTC
>NA|TRBV5-1|TRBD2|TRBJ2-1
CASSRTSGRAGEQFF
TGCGCCAGCAGCCGGACTAGCGGGAGGGCCGGCGAGCAGTTCTTC
>NA|TRBV19|NA|TRBJ1-5
CASGNTGNQPQHF
TGTGCCAGCGGGAATACGGGGAATCAGCCCCAGCATTTT
>NA|TRBV3-1/TRBV3-2|NA|TRBJ2-3
CASSQGRGPSTDTQYF
TGTGCCAGCAGCCAAGGCAGGGGCCCTTCCACAGATACGCAGTATTTT